This T cell receptor (beta chain) was obtained from a study of regulatory T cells in long-lasting Graves disease. Arm-PCR with iRepertoire HTBI primers amplified the CDR3 regions for these TCR beta libraries. TCRdb re-derived calls from the multiplex PCR reads in MiXCR, one entry per CDR3 protein. The sample holds about 460,000 distinct CDR3 sequences, 14% seen once. Germline V gives CDR1 WNHNN, CDR2 SYGVQD (reference sequence). Trimming removed 0 bases at V and 8 bases at J, with 10 bases between. The CDR3 length is 13 residues. This sample's time point: newly diagnosed GD, antithyroid drugs for less than 3 months. The authors made the TCR library using RNA they extracted from PBMCs. The same sample was also studied in work on T cells in Graves' hyperthyroidism and ophthalmopathy. That paper states: Each diagnosis drew on symptoms, thyroxine, TRAb, thyroid ultrasound and orbital computed tomography findings. With a median lead of 6.5 months before onset, the model predicted ophthalmopathy.

The receptor was derived from a woman in her fifties or sixties with Graves disease. The source was peripheral blood mononuclear cells (PBMCs), collected at new diagnosis, from a patient treated with antithyroid drugs. V and J are TRBV10-1 and TRBJ1-2; a possible D gene is TRBD1 (6 bases). The DNA of the CDR3 is TGCGCCAGCAGTGAGTCGGGGGCGCGAGGCTACACCTTC. Translated: CASSESGARGYTF.